Listed here is a single TCR beta chain. The Seattle patients, enrolled during active infection, were followed longitudinally. Original data processing: Using reference gene primer amplification, nucleated cell counts were estimated. Profiling relied on immunoSEQ multiplex PCR, and the TCRdb table lists in-frame clones only, not all of them. The DNA was the basis for D and trimming; V, J and clone size are from that table. The table shows roughly 200,000 clones, with roughly 76% occurring only once. The data were taken from a study of blood T cell repertoires in COVID-19. The overall study: Whether acute or convalescent, the COVID-19 samples came from the United States, Italy and Spain. Sample material is recorded as cDNA or gDNA derived from T cells, B-cell-depleted T cells, or PBMCs.

This sequence was found in a woman in her forties with COVID-19, enrolled during active disease. The sequencing input was peripheral blood.

CDR3 nucleotides: TGTGCCAGCAGCCAAGATAGGAGGGAAAGGCATACCGGGGAGCTGTTTTTT. It codes for CASSQDRRERHTGELFF. The genes are TRBV4-2 and TRBJ2-2; TRBD2 might be the D (6 bases). Trimming removed 0 bases at V and 5 bases at J, with 16 bases between. Germline V gene data show CDR1 as LGHNA and CDR2 as YNFKEQ. The CDR3 covers 17 residues.